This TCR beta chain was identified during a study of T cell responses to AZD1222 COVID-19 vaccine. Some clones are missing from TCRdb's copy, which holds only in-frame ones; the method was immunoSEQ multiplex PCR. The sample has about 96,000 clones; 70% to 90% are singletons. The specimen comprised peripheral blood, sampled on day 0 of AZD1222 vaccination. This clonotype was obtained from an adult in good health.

The CDR3 sequence is CASSVSAGTSADTQYF. The CDR3 nucleotides read TGTGCCAGCAGCGTATCAGCCGGGACTAGCGCAGATACGCAGTATTTT. The V gene is TRBV7-2, the J gene TRBJ2-3; 10 positions agree with TRBD2. This CDR3 contains 16 residues. Germline V gives CDR1 SGHTA, CDR2 FQGNSA. With V trimmed by 5 bases and J by 4 bases, 9 bases remained unmatched.